This T cell receptor beta chain was profiled in a study of post-analysis software for immune sequencing data. Looking at the study overall: Recorded subtypes: relapsing-remitting, secondary progressive, progressive-relapsing; some patients unannotated.

Note on this clonotype: What it binds is not known.

Unique molecular identifiers were built into the TCR beta cDNA libraries. The authors obtained approximately 460,000 cDNA molecules from approximately 1 to 10 million T cells. TCRdb re-analysed the PCR reads in MiXCR, keeping a single row per CDR3 protein. This sample yields about 570,000 distinct CDR3 sequences, of which around 31% are seen a single time; 5% to 6% belongs to the top ten. General study findings and limits: Five or six TRBV segments were significantly more frequent in patients than in controls. TRBV5-6, TRBV5-1 and TRBV20-1 were among these segments. Samples from a shared batch, those prepared together, strongly co-clustered by F measure. Significantly decreased normalized Chao1 diversity was recorded for multiple sclerosis patients relative to controls.

The V end was cut by 10 bases, the J end by 3 bases, with 18 bases between. The V gene's germline CDR1 is ENHRY and CDR2 SYGVKD. There are 14 residues in the CDR3. Sequenced sample: blood. V is TRBV10-3 and J is TRBJ1-2; TRBD1 might be the D (5 bases). The TCR was taken from a girl younger than 18 with multiple sclerosis. The CDR3 DNA reads as TGTGCCACCAAGACAGTTAATGGGGACTATGGCTACACCTTC. The encoded protein is CATKTVNGDYGYTF.